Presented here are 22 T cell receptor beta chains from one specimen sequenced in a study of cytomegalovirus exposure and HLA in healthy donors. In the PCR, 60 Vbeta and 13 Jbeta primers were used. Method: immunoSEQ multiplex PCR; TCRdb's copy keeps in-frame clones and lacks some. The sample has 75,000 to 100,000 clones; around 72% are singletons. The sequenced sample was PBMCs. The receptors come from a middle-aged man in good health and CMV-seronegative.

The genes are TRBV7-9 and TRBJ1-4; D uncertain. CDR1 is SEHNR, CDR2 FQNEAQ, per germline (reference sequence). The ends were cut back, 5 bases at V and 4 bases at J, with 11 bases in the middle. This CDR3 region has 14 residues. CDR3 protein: CASSHRLVNEKLFF. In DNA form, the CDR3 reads TGTGCCAGCAGCCACCGACTAGTTAATGAAAAACTGTTTTTT.

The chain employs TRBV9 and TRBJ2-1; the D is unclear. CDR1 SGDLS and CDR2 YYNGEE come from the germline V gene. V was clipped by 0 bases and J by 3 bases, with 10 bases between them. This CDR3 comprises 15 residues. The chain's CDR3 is CASSVDGRLYNEQFF. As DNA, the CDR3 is TGTGCCAGCAGCGTAGATGGCAGACTCTACAATGAGCAGTTCTTC.

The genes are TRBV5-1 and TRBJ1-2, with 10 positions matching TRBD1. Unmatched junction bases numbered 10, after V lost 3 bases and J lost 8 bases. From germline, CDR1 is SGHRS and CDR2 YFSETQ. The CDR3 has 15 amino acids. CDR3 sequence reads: CASSSSIGTGVGYTF. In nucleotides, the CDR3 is TGCGCCAGCAGCTCCAGTATCGGGACAGGGGTAGGCTACACCTTC.

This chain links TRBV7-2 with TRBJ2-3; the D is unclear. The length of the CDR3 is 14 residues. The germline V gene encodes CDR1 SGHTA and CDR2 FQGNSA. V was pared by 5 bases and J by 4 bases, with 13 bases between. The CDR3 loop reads CASSPSLAADTQYF. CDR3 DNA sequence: TGTGCCAGCAGCCCCTCCCTGGCGGCAGATACGCAGTATTTT.

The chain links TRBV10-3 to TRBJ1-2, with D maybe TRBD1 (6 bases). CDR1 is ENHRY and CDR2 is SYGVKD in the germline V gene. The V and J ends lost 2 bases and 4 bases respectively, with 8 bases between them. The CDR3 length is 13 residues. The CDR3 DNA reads TGTGCCATCAGTGAGACAGGGTCCTATGGCTACACCTTC. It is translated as CAISETGSYGYTF.

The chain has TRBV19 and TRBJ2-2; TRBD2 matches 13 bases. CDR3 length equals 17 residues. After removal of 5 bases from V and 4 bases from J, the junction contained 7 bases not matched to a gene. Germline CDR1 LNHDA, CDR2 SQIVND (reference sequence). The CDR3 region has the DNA TGTGCCAGTAGTTCACTAGCGGGGGGGTATCCCACCGGGGAGCTGTTTTTT. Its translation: CASSSLAGGYPTGELFF.

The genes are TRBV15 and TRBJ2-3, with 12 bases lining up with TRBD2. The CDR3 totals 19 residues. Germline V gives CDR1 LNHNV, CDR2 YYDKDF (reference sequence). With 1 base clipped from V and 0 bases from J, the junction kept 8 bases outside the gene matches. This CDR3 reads CATSRGGLAGPLSTDTQYF. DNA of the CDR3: TGTGCCACCAGCAGAGGGGGACTAGCGGGCCCGCTCAGCACAGATACGCAGTATTTT.

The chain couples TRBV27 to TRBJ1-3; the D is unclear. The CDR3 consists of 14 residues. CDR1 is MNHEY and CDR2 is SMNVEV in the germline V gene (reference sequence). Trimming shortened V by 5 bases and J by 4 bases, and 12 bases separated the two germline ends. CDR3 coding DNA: TGTGCCAGCAGTAGTCACTCCGCAGGAAACACCATATATTTT. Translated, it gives CASSSHSAGNTIYF.

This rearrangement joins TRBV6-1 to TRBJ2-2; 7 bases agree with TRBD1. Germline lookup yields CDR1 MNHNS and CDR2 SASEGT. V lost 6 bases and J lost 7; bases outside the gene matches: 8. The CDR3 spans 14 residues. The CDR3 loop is CASSLTGVGGELFF. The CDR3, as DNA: TGTGCCAGCAGCCTTACAGGGGTCGGCGGGGAGCTGTTTTTT.

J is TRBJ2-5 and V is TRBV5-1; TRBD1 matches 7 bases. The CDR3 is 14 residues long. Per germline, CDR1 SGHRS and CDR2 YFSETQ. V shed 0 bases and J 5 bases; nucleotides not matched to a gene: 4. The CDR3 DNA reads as TGCGCCAGCAGCTTGGTGCAGGGGGACGAGACCCAGTACTTC. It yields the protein CASSLVQGDETQYF.

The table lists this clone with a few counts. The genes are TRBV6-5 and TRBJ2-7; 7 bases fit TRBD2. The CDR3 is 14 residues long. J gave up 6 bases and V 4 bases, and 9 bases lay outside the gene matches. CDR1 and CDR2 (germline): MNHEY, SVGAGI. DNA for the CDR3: TGTGCCAGCAGTTCCGGGGGGAAGGGCCGCGAGCAGTACTTC. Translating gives CASSSGGKGREQYF.

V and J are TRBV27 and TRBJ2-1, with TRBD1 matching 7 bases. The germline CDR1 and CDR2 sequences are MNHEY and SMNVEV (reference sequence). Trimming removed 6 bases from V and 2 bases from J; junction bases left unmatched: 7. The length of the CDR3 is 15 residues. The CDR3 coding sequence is TGTGCCAGCAGCTCCGACAGGGATGCCTACAATGAGCAGTTCTTC. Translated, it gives CASSSDRDAYNEQFF.

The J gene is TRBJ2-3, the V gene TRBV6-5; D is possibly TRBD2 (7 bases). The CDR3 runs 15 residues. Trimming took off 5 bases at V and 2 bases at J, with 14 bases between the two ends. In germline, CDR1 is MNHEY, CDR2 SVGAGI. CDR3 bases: TGTGCCAGCAGTGCATTGGGGGGGGCCACAGATACGCAGTATTTT. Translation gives CASSALGGATDTQYF.

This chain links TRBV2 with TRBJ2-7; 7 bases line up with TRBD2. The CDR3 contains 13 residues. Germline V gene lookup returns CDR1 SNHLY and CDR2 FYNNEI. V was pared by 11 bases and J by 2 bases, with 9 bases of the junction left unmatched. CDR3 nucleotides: TGTGCCGTGGGGGGGGGTTACGCCTACGAGCAGTACTTC. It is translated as CAVGGGYAYEQYF.

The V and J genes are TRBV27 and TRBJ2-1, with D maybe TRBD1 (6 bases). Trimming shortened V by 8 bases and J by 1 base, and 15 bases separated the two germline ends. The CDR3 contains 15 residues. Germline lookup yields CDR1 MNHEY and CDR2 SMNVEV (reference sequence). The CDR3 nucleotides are TGTGCCAGCCACGACAGGCTTGAGTCCTACAATGAGCAGTTCTTC. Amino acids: CASHDRLESYNEQFF.

The CDR3: CASSSGEGSYEQYF. Here the CDR3 DNA reads TGTGCCAGCAGTTCCGGGGAGGGCTCCTACGAGCAGTACTTC. The chain links TRBV5-6 to TRBJ2-7, with 7 nucleotides matching TRBD2. Unmatched junction bases numbered 5, after V lost 5 bases and J lost 0 bases. The CDR3 covers 14 residues. Germline CDR1 and CDR2: SGHDT and YYEEEE. The full variable domain, completed using reference TRBV5-6 and TRBJ2-7, is DAGVTQSPTHLIKTRGQQVTLRCSPKSGHDTVSWYQQALGQGPQFIFQYYEEEERQRGNFPDRFSGHQFPNYSSELNVNALLLGDSALYLCASSSGEGSYEQYFGPGTRLTVT.

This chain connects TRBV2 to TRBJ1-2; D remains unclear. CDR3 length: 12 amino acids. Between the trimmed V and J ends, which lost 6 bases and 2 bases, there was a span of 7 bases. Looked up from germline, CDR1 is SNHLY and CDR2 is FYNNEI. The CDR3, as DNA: TGTGCCAGCAGGGAACTAAACTATGGCTACACCTTC. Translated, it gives CASRELNYGYTF.

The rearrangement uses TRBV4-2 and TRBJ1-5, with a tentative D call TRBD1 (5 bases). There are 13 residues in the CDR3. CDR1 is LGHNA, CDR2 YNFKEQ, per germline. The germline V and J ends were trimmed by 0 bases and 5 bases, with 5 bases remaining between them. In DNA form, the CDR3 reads TGTGCCAGCAGCCAAGAGACAGATCAGCCCCAGCATTTT. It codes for CASSQETDQPQHF.

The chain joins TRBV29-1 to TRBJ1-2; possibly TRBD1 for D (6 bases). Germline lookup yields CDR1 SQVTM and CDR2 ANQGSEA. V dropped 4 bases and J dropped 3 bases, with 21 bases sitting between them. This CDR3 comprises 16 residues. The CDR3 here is CSVVSPDRLIHYGYTF. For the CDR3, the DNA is TGCAGCGTTGTTTCCCCCGACAGGCTCATCCACTATGGCTACACCTTC.

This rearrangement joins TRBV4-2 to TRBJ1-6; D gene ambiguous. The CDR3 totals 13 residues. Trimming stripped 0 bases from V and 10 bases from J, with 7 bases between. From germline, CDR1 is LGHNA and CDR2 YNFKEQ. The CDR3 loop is CASSQDRESPLHF. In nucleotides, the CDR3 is TGTGCCAGCAGCCAAGATAGAGAGTCACCCCTCCACTTT.

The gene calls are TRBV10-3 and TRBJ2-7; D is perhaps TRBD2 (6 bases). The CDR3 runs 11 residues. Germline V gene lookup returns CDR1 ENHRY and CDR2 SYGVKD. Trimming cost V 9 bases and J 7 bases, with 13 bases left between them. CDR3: CAIRLGGEQYF. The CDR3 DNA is TGTGCCATACGGTTGGGAGGAGAGCAGTACTTC.

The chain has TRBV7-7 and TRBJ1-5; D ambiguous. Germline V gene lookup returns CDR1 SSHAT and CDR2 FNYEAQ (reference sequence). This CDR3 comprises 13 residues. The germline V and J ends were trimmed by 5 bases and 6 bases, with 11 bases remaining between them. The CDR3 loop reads CASSRELGQPQHF. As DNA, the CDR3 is TGTGCCAGCAGCCGGGAGTTAGGTCAGCCCCAGCATTTT.